This TCR beta chain was identified in a study of cytomegalovirus exposure and HLA in healthy donors (dated by TCRdb to about 2017). The study in broad terms: In an earlier analysis of under 750 of the donors, 276 Gb of sequence data and 90 million to 130 million unique TCR beta sequences from about 179 million T cells were reported. Roughly 300 gigabases of sequencing data and around 90 million unique TCR sequences made up an early release that covered over 550 HLA-typed donors. Of the 350 to 450 genotyped donors, less than 90% were placed in the genetic ancestry cluster associated with self-reported Caucasian donors. The study was designed to test whether signatures of past pathogen exposure could be identified by cataloging public T cell receptors. Using immunosequencing, the study profiled T cell repertoires from 666 subjects and related those repertoires to cytomegalovirus serostatus. Along with the roughly 670-subject first cohort, a separate validation cohort of approximately 110 different subjects was used. High-throughput TCR immunosequencing, statistical association of individual TCRs with disease status, and machine learning were combined to predict cytomegalovirus infection status. In a later analysis, previously published TCR beta repertoires from 666 donors were re-analyzed and high-resolution HLA genotyping was added so that TCR occurrence patterns could be studied. Rather than using new phenotypic data, the later analysis identified candidate immune exposures from TCR beta sequences and from how often those sequences occurred across donors. An earlier analysis of approximately 640 of the donors applied high-throughput TCR beta sequencing to assess whether each TCR beta V gene segment acted as functional or pseudogenic. Donor age, sex, ethnicity and CMV serostatus were compiled alongside the repertoire data. A later genetic analysis took genome-wide SNP genotypes for about three fifths of the roughly 700 donors and used that subset as a discovery cohort. All discovery cohort repertoires had been generated on a single sequencing platform. HLA typing covered class I and class II loci at four-digit resolution. Typing coverage differed by locus: A, B, C, DRB1 and DQB1 were typed in roughly 629-630 donors, DQA1 in 522, DPA1 in some 610, and DPB1 in just under 480. Four to six DR-DQ haplotypes were handled as single units for association and clustering, since linkage in the cohort was strong. Across 398 genotyped donors of the cohort, an average of roughly 250,000 unique TCR beta nucleotide sequences per donor were sequenced, and roughly 17% of those sequences were non-productive.

Library prep was done by the immunoSEQ multiplex PCR assay. For the multiplex PCR, a mixture combining 60 forward primers for TCR Vbeta segments and 13 reverse primers for TCR Jbeta segments was used. The CDR3 region of rearranged TCR beta genes was amplified from genomic DNA by a multiplex PCR assay. Amplified TCR beta libraries were sequenced as 87-base-pair reads on the Illumina HiSeq System. For the original study's pipeline: Across the 700 or so repertoires, a later analysis counted about 81 million unique TCR beta chains, approximately 10 million of which were shared by at least two donors. To remove PCR and sequencing errors, raw reads were error-corrected and collapsed into unique sequences using a nearest-neighbor algorithm that merged closely related sequences. Alignment of CDR3 sequences to IMGT reference sequences was used to assign V, D and J gene segments. Each retained sequence needed at least a six-nucleotide match to both a V gene segment and a J gene segment. A rearrangement was called productive if the CDR3 had no stop codons and remained in frame with V and J, and every other rearrangement was called non-productive. CDR3 was defined by IMGT convention, running from the second conserved V-encoded cysteine to the conserved J-encoded phenylalanine. In an earlier analysis of roughly 610 of the donors, sequences lacking an unambiguous match to a single V gene segment were excluded. In an earlier analysis of some 590 of the donors, a V segment was called functional when productive rearrangements were above 56.7%, and segregating when the standard deviation between donors exceeded 5%. A statistical classification framework was developed to diagnose cytomegalovirus status using the catalog of TCR beta chain sequences. V and J gene assignment, in a later analysis, came from comparing TCR nucleotide sequences with IMGT/GENE-DB human TR gene sequences. A later analysis assigned CDR3 sequences and most-parsimonious VDJ recombination scenarios with the TCRdist pipeline. A later analysis defined each TCR beta chain by its CDR3 amino acid sequence plus V-gene family, and excluded reads lacking a unique V-gene family. A later analysis removed 450 to 600 highly shared, low-generation-probability nucleotide sequences to deal with suspected cross-contamination and a sequencing artifact. In a later analysis, a clonal expansion index for each public chain was calculated from normalized within-repertoire ranks of inferred template counts. In a later analysis, generation probabilities were computed with a VDJ recombination model fitted to out-of-frame rearrangements, and the resulting probabilities were checked against IGoR. In a later analysis, TCR-TCR, TCR-HLA and TCR-CMV co-occurrence was scored with hypergeometric tests, and a repertoire-size bias correction was applied to TCR pairs. A later analysis estimated false discovery rates by permuting HLA or CMV assignments 20 times. A later analysis grouped co-occurring TCRs with DBSCAN, adding TCRdist sequence similarity when clustering within HLA-allele-positive subsets. Repertoires with fewer than 30,000 or more than 120,000 public chains, plus five repertoires with anomalous nucleotide sharing, were excluded from co-occurrence clustering. This immuneACCESS table, as held by TCRdb, lists in-frame sequences with V and J called but not all clones. Of the missing ones, under half trace to an unresolved V gene in checked studies; the others have no known cause. That table furnishes V, J and clone size, whereas the DNA furnished D and trimming. The sample contains about 120,000 clones, less than 80% of them found a single time. The ten largest account for over 2.5% of the sample.

What the work shows at the level of the full study, not this receptor alone: Compared with equally common non-associated chains, HLA-associated TCR beta chains in a later analysis were more clonally expanded and had lower generation probabilities. Linkage disequilibrium might explain the correlated functional status among segregating V segments, but an unknown experimental factor could not be excluded. At a false discovery rate of 0.05, a later analysis linked around 15,000 TCR beta sequences to specific HLA alleles. Several of the top co-occurrence clusters appeared to be linked to parvovirus B19, influenza, CMV and Epstein-Barr virus, according to a later analysis. Because HLA typing was unavailable for some donors at each locus, only the typed subset was used in association tests. In a later genetic analysis, a missense DCLRE1C variant was associated with V-gene and J-gene trimming of TCR beta chains, and the association was replicated in an independent cohort. In an earlier analysis of about 540 of the donors, most TCR beta V segments were observed in productive rearrangements about 87% or about 30% of the time, broadly matching IMGT annotations. When HLA alleles, especially DR and DQ, strongly co-occurred, TCR associations were difficult to assign to individual alleles. This cohort had only TCR beta chains sequenced, and the lack of alpha or paired-chain data limited which features could be detected. In a later genetic analysis, fewer N-insertions in productive TCRs were reported among donors in an Asian-associated ancestry cluster than the approximately 630-donor mean. For the cohort, immune exposure information was limited to CMV serostatus. The earlier analysis of 587 of the donors excluded approximately 15 rarely observed V segments, including chromosome 9 orphons, because counts were too low. Three of the identified cytomegalovirus-associated TCR beta chains were confirmed in vitro to be specific for cytomegalovirus antigens. A total of 150 or so TCR beta chains were listed by the study as associated with cytomegalovirus. Cytomegalovirus status was reported to be diagnosed by the classifier with high specificity and sensitivity in both the original and validation cohorts. It was suggested by the authors that the approach could potentially be generalized to other disease states and immunological phenotypes. A later analysis found that most CMV-associated TCR beta chains appeared HLA-restricted, with HLA associations seemingly driven largely by CMV exposure. Because the 87-base-pair reads could not distinguish some IMGT-functional V segments, including TRBV6-2 and TRBV6-3, those segments were excluded. A further reported finding was that TCR beta sequences accurately predicted the HLA-A and HLA-B alleles for most subjects in the first cohort. According to a later analysis, TCR association rates differed among HLA loci, with DRB1 alleles showing the most associated TCRs and HLA-C alleles showing the fewest. Across donors, most TCR sequences were observed very rarely, whereas some public TCRs were present in many individuals. A group of highly shared sequence variants was considered likely to be a technical artifact of the sequencing pipeline. The presence/absence analyses assumed that sequencing depth was roughly uniform across donors, and that assumption may not be true.

In total, approximately 610 healthy bone marrow donors made up the cohort. At the time of sampling, every cohort member was nominally healthy, though immune exposures that went unrecorded were likely present. The donor was CMV seronegative and belonged to the group of 380 or so seronegative cohort members. A peripheral blood sample was provided by each donor, and peripheral blood mononuclear cells were used for TCR beta sequencing. Genomic DNA was extracted from the blood cell samples with the Qiagen DNeasy Blood Extraction Kit. The germline ends are 14 bases apart after V is trimmed by 0 bases and J by 8 bases. The CDR3 contains 15 residues, cysteine and phenylalanine counted. The retained sequence is limited to the CDR3, 45 bases, with the frame set at the first base. CDR1 and CDR2, per the germline V gene, are LGHNA and YNFKEQ. Comments on this clone: It has no known antigen specificity. No base-level quality is on record; no much larger clone is a single base apart.

Sequencing input: PBMCs. This sequence originates from a woman aged 45 to 65 in good health and CMV-seronegative. The sequence links TRBV4-2 to TRBJ2-1, with no reliable assignment of the D segment. The DNA reads TGTGCCAGCAGCCAAGAGAAGCAAACCTCTCATGAGCAGTTCTTC. It translates to CASSQEKQTSHEQFF.